This T cell receptor (beta chain) was identified during a study of shared clonotypes between healthy human individuals. The method was immunoSEQ multiplex PCR; TCRdb's version includes in-frame clones alone and lacks a portion of them. The data hold fewer than 1.6 million clones, with 98% observed a single time. This CDR3 has 15 residues. V dropped 1 base and J dropped 1; count of bases not matched to a gene: 7. CDR1 and CDR2 from the germline V gene are GTSNPN and SVGIG (reference sequence). This clonotype was obtained from a young man in good health. The chain combines TRBV30 with TRBJ2-7, with 7 positions matching TRBD2. The source material was naive CD4+ T cells sorted from blood. Subset in this sample: CD45RA+ positively selected. Written as DNA, the CDR3 is TGTGCCTGGAGTGGGACAAGGACTAGTTCCTACGAGCAGTACTTC. It encodes CAWSGTRTSSYEQYF.